This entry lists 8 T cell receptor beta chains sequenced from one sample in a study of blood T cell repertoires in COVID-19. The assay was immunoSEQ multiplex PCR, and TCRdb's table has in-frame clones only and misses some. The repertoire holds 200,000 to 250,000 clones, with 82% as singletons. Sequenced sample: PBMCs or T cells enriched from blood (not recorded which). The receptors shown here come from an older woman who had recovered from COVID-19.

The J gene is TRBJ1-3, the V gene TRBV3-1 (or the pseudogene TRBV3-2); D not certain. This CDR3 has 14 amino acids. V was cut by 0 bases and J by 0 bases, with 3 bases left in between. Per the germline V gene, CDR1 is LGHDT and CDR2 is YNNKEL (reference sequence). For the CDR3, the DNA is TGTGCCAGCAGCCAAGATATCTCTGGAAACACCATATATTTT. Protein sequence: CASSQDISGNTIYF.

This clone was recorded once. V gene TRBV7-9 combines with J gene TRBJ1-4, with 7 nucleotides matching TRBD1. Trimming removed 3 bases from V and 8 bases from J; junction bases left unmatched: 6. CDR3 length: 14 amino acids. Per germline, CDR1 SEHNR and CDR2 FQNEAQ (reference sequence). As DNA, the CDR3 is TGTGCCAGCAGCTTTGAGGGGGCGCGGGAAAAACTGTTTTTT. This encodes CASSFEGAREKLFF.

Remarks on this clone: One end of the junction does not line up with germline, which may come from a read error. The rearrangement uses TRBV4-1 and TRBJ2-5; D perhaps matches TRBD1 (5 bases). Germline CDR1 is MGHRA and CDR2 is YSYEKL. There are 14 residues in the CDR3. CDR3 protein: CASSQADSPRIKDF. CDR3 nucleotide sequence: TGCGCCAGCAGCCAAGCCGACAGCCCCCGAATTAAGGACTTC.

The chain uses TRBV14 and TRBJ2-7, with 7 nucleotides matching TRBD1. V trimming: 4 bases; J trimming: 2 bases; junction bases outside the gene matches: 2. This CDR3 is 13 amino acids long. CDR1 and CDR2 (germline): SGHDN, FVKESK. CDR3 region: CASSRGTAYEQYF. The CDR3 DNA reads TGTGCCAGCAGCCGGGGGACAGCCTACGAGCAGTACTTC.

This chain connects TRBV11-2 to TRBJ1-2; 7 bases match TRBD1. There are 19 residues in the CDR3. V was pared by 0 bases and J by 0 bases, with 13 bases of the junction left unmatched. Per germline, CDR1 SGHAT and CDR2 FQNNGV. Written as DNA, the CDR3 is TGTGCCAGCAGCTTAGATCCTCTTTTGTTACAGGGGCCTAACTATGGCTACACCTTC. It specifies CASSLDPLLLQGPNYGYTF.

The V and J genes are TRBV12-3 or TRBV12-4 and TRBJ1-4; D not resolved. The CDR3 loop spans 13 amino acids. Trimming removed 6 bases at V and 8 bases at J, with 13 bases between. The CDR3 sequence is CASRVRLGEKLFF. The CDR3 DNA reads as TGTGCCAGCAGGGTCAGACTAGGGGAAAAACTGTTTTTT.

This clone was detected a few times. V gene TRBV14 combines with J gene TRBJ2-7; D remains ambiguous. Looked up from germline, CDR1 is SGHDN and CDR2 is FVKESK. There are 11 residues in the CDR3. With 5 bases removed from V and 3 bases from J, the gap between germline ends came to 5 bases. This CDR3 reads CASSYSYEQYF. The CDR3 bases are TGTGCCAGCAGCTACAGCTACGAGCAGTACTTC.

This clone occurred once. The gene calls are TRBV5-5 and TRBJ1-5; no firm D call. Deletions cut 0 bases from V and 6 bases from J, with 10 bases between. The germline CDR1 and CDR2 sequences are SGHKS and YYEKEE (reference sequence). This CDR3 has 14 amino acids. CDR3 residues: CASSLETIAQPQHF. The CDR3 DNA sequence: TGTGCCAGCAGCTTGGAGACAATCGCTCAGCCCCAGCATTTT.